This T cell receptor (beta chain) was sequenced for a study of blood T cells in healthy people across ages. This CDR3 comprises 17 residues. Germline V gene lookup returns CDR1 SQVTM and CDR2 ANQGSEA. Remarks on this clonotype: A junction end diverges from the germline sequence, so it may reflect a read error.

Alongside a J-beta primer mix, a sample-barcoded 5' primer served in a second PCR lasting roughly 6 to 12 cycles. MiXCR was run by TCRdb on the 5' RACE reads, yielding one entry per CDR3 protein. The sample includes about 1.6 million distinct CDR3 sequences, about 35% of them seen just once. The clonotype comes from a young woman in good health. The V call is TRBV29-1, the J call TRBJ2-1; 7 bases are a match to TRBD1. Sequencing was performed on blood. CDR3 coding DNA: TGCAGCGTTGCCGACAGGGCCCTTTTAGGGGCCTACAATGGGCAGTTCTTC. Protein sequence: CSVADRALLGAYNGQFF.